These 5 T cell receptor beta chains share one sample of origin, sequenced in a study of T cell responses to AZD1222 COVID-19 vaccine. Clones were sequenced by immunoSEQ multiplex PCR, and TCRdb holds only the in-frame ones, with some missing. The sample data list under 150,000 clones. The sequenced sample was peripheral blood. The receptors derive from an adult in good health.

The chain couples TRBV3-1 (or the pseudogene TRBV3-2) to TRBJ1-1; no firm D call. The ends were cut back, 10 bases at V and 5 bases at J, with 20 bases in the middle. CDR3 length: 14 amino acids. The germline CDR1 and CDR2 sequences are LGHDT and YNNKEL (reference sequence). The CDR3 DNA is TGTGCCACCACCCTCACAGCAGGAGGAACTGAAGCTTTCTTT. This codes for CATTLTAGGTEAFF.

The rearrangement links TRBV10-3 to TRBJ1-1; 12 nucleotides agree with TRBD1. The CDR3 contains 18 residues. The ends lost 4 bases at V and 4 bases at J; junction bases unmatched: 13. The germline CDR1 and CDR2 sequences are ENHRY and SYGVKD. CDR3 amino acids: CAISGLGTGGAGITEAFF. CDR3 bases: TGTGCCATCAGTGGACTTGGGACAGGGGGCGCAGGAATCACTGAAGCTTTCTTT.

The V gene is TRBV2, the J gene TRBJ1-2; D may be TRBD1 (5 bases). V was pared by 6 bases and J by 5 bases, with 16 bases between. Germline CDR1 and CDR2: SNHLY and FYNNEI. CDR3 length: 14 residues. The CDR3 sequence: CASSPGMRGYGYTF. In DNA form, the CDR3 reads TGTGCCAGCAGCCCGGGGATGAGGGGATATGGCTACACCTTC.

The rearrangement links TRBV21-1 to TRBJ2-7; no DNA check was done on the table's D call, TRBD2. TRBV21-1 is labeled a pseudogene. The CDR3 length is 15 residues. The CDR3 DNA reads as TGTGCCAGCAGCAGCTCGCGGGACCTTACCTACGAGCAGTACTTC. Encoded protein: CASSSSRDLTYEQYF.

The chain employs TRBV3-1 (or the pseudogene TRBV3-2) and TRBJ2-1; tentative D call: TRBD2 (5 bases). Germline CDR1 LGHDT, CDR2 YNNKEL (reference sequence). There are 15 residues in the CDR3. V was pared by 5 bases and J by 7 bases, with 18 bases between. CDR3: CASSLRVAGSNEQFF. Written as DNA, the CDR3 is TGTGCCAGCAGCTTAAGAGTGGCGGGTTCAAATGAGCAGTTCTTC.